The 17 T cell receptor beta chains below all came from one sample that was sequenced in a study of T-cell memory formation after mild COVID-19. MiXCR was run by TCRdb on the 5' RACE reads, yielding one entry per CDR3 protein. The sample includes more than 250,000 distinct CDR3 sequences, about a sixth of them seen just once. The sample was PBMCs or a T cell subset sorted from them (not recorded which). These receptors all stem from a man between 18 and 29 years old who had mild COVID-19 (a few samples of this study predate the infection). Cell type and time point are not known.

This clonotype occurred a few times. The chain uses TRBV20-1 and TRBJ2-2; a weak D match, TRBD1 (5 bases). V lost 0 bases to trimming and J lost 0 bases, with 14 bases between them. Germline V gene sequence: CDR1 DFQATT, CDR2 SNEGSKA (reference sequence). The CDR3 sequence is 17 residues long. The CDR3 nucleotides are TGCAGTGCTAGAGATCCGTTGACAGCGACGAACACCGGGGAGCTGTTTTTT. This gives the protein CSARDPLTATNTGELFF.

The CDR3 bases are TGTGCCAGCAGACAGGGGGCCGGTGAAAAACTGTTTTTT. It specifies CASRQGAGEKLFF. The chain uses TRBV6-6 and TRBJ1-4, with 9 bases that match TRBD1. Per germline, CDR1 MNHNY and CDR2 SVGAGI (reference sequence). With 6 bases clipped from V and 7 bases from J, the junction kept 3 bases outside the gene matches. The length of the CDR3 is 13 residues.

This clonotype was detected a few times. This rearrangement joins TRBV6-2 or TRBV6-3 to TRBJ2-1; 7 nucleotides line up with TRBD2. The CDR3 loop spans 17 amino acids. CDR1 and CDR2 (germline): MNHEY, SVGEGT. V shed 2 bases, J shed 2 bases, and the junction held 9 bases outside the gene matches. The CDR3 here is CASSYRGSGATYNEQFF. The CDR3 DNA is TGTGCCAGCAGTTACCGGGGGAGCGGGGCAACCTACAATGAGCAGTTCTTC.

CDR3 sequence: CASSAIVSDTQYF. CDR3 nucleotides: TGTGCCAGCAGTGCGATAGTATCAGATACGCAGTATTTT. The J gene is TRBJ2-3, the V gene TRBV12-3 or TRBV12-4; no clear D gene. V lost 5 bases to trimming and J lost 4 bases, with 10 bases between them. The CDR3 spans 13 residues.

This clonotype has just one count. This CDR3 reads CASSLGGEANYGYTF. In DNA, the CDR3 is TGTGCCAGCAGCCTCGGGGGGGAGGCTAACTATGGCTACACCTTC. The chain couples TRBV7-2 to TRBJ1-2; weak D call: TRBD1 (5 bases). Germline CDR1 SGHTA, CDR2 FQGNSA. The CDR3 length is 15 residues. Deletions cut 5 bases from V and 0 bases from J, with 13 bases between. Full variable domain (outside the CDR3, taken from reference TRBV7-2 and TRBJ1-2): GAGVSQSPSNKVTEKGKDVELRCDPISGHTALYWYRQSLGQGLEFLIYFQGNSAPDKSGLPSDRFSAERTGGSVSTLTIQRTQQEDSAVYLCASSLGGEANYGYTFGSGTRLTVV.

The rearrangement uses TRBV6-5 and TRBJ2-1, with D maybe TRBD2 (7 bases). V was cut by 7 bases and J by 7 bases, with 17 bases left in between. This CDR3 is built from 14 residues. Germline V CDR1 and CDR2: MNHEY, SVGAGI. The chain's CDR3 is CASTEGGGLNEQFF. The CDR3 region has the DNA TGTGCCAGCACCGAGGGGGGGGGATTGAATGAGCAGTTCTTC.

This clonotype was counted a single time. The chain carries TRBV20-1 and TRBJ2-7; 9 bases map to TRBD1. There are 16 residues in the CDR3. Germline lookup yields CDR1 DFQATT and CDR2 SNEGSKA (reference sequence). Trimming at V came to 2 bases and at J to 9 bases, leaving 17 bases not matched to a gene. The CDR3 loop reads CSARPHPPGQGSVQYV. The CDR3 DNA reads TGCAGTGCTAGACCCCACCCGCCGGGACAGGGTTCGGTGCAGTACGTC.

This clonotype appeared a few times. The CDR3 loop reads CASSRGGGEGNEQFF. The CDR3 DNA reads as TGTGCCAGCAGCCGAGGCGGGGGGGAAGGCAATGAGCAGTTCTTC. The rearrangement uses TRBV3-1 and TRBJ2-1, with 9 bases aligning to TRBD2. Germline lookup yields CDR1 LGHDT and CDR2 YNNKEL (reference sequence). The CDR3 has 15 amino acids. Trimming at V came to 4 bases and at J to 6 bases, leaving 7 bases not matched to a gene.

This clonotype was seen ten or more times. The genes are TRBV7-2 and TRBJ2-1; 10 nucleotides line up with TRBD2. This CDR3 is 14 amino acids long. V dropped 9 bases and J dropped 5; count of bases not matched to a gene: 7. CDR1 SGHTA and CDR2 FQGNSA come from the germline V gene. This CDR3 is CASKRGGQDNEQFF. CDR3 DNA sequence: TGTGCCAGTAAGCGGGGGGGCCAAGACAATGAGCAGTTCTTC.

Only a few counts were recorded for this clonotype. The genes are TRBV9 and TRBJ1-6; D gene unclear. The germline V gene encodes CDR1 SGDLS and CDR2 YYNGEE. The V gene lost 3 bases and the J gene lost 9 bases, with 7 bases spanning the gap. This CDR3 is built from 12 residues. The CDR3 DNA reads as TGTGCCAGCAGCGGTCGTACTTCACCCCTCCACTTT. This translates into CASSGRTSPLHF.

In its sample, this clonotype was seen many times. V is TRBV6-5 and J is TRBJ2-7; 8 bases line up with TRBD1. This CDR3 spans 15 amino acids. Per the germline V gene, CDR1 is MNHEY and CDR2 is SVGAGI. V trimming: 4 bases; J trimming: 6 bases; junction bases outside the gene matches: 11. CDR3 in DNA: TGTGCCAGCAGTTTCCGAGCTACAGGGGGTGGCGAGCAGTACGTC. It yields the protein CASSFRATGGGEQYV.

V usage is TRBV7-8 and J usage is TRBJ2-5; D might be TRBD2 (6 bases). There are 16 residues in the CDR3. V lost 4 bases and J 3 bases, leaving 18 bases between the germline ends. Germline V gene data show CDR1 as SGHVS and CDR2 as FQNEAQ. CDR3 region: CASSSWAGIGEETQYF. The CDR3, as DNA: TGTGCCAGCAGCTCTTGGGCGGGGATCGGAGAAGAGACCCAGTACTTC.

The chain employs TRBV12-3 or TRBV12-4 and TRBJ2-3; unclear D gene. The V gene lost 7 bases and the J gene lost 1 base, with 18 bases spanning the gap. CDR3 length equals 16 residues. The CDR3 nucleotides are TGTGCCAGCACCGACCCCTCGCGATCGGGCACAGATACGCAGTATTTT. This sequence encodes CASTDPSRSGTDTQYF.

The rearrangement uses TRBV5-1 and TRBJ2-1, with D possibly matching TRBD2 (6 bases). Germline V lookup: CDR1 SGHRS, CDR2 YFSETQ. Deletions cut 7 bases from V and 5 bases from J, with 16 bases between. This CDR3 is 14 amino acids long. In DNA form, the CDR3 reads TGCGCCAGCGTTCGCGGCGGGGCGAACAATGAGCAGTTCTTC. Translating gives CASVRGGANNEQFF.

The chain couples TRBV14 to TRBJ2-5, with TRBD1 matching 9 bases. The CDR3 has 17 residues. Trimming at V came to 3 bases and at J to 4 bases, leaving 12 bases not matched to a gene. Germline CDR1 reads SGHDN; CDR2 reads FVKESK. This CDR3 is CASSHPARYRGLETQYF. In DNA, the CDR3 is TGTGCCAGCAGCCACCCCGCACGGTACAGGGGGCTAGAGACCCAGTACTTC.

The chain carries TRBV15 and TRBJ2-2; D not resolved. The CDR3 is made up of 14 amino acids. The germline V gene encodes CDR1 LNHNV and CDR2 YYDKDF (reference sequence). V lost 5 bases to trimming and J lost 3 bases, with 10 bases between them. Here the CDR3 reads CATSLTTYTGELFF. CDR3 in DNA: TGTGCCACCAGCTTAACCACGTACACCGGGGAGCTGTTTTTT.

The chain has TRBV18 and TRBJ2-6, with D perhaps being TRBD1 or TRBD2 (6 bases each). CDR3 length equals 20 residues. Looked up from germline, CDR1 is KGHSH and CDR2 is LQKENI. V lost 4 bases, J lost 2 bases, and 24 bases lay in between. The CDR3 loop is CASSLLAGIKGGTGANVLTF. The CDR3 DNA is TGTGCCAGCTCACTACTCGCCGGGATAAAGGGGGGAACTGGGGCCAACGTCCTGACTTTC. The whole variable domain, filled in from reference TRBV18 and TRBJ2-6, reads NAGVMQNPRHLVRRRGQEARLRCSPMKGHSHVYWYRQLPEEGLKFMVYLQKENIIDESGMPKERFSAEFPKEGPSILRIQQVVRGDSAAYFCASSLLAGIKGGTGANVLTFGAGSRLTVL.